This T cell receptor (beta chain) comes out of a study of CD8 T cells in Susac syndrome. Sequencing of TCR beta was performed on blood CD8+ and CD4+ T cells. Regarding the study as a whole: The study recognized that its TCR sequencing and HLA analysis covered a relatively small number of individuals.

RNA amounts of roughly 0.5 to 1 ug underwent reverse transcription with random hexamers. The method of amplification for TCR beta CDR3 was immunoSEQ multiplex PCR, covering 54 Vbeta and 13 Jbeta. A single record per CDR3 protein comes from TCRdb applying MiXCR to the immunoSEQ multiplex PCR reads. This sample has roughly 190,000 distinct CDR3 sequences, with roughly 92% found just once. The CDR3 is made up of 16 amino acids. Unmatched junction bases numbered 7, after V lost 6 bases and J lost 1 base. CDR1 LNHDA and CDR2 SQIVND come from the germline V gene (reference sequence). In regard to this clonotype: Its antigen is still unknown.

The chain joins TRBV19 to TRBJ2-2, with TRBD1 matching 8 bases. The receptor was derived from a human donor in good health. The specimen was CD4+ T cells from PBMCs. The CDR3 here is CASSLRTGLNTGELFF. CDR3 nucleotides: TGTGCCAGTAGCCTCCGGACAGGGCTGAACACCGGGGAGCTGTTTTTT.